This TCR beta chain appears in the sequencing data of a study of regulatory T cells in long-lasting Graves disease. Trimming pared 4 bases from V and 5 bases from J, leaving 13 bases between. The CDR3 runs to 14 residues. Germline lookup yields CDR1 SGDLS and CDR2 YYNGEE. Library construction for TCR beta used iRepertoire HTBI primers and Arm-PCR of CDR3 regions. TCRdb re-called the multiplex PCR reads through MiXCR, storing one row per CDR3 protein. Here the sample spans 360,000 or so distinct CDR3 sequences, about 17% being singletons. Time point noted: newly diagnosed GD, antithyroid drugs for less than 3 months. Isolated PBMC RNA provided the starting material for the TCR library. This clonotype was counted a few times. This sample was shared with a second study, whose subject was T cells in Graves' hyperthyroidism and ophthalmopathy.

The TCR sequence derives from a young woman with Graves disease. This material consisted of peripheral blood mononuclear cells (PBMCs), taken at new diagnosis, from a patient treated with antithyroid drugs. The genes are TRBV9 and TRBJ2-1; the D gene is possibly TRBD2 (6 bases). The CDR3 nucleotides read TGTGCCAGCAGCTACACCTTAGCGGACAATGAGCAGTTCTTC. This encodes CASSYTLADNEQFF.